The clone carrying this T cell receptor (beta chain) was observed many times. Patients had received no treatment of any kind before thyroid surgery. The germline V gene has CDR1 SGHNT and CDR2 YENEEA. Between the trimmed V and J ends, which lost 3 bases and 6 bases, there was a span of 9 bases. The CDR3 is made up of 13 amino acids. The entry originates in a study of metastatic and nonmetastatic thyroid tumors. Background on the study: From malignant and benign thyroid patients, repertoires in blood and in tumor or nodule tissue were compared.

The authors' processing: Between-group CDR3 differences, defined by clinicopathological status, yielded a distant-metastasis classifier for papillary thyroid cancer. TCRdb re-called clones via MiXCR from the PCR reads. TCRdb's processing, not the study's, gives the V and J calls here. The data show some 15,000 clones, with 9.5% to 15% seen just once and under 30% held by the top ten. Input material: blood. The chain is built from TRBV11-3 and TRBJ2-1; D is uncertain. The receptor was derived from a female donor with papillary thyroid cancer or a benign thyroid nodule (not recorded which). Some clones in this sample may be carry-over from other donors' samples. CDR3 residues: CASSFPDSNEQFF. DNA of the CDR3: TGTGCCAGCAGCTTCCCGGATTCCAATGAGCAGTTCTTC. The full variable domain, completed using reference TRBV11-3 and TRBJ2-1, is EAGVVQSPRYKIIEKKQPVAFWCNPISGHNTLYWYLQNLGQGPELLIRYENEEAVDDSQLPKDRFSAERLKGVDSTLKIQPAELGDSAVYLCASSFPDSNEQFFGPGTRLTVL.